Listed here are 5 T cell receptor beta chains from one sample, sequenced in a study of cytomegalovirus exposure and HLA in healthy donors. 60 Vbeta and 13 Jbeta primers were used in PCR. Assay used: immunoSEQ multiplex PCR; TCRdb lists only in-frame clones, some missing. The sample contains 100,000 to 150,000 clones, about 78% of which appear only once. Sample: PBMCs. The origin of the receptors is a female donor in good health and CMV-seronegative.

In DNA, the CDR3 is TGTGCCAGCAGTTCCCCAGGACAGGACAACTATGGCTACACCTTC. Its translation: CASSSPGQDNYGYTF. V and J are TRBV6-5 and TRBJ1-2, with 7 bases fitting TRBD1. CDR1 is MNHEY and CDR2 is SVGAGI in the germline V gene. The CDR3 runs 15 residues. Trimming took 4 bases from V and 2 from J; bases not matched to a gene: 7.

This clone was observed once. The chain carries TRBV30 and TRBJ2-5, with D possibly being TRBD2 (7 bases). Germline values: CDR1 GTSNPN, CDR2 SVGIG (reference sequence). The CDR3 covers 15 residues. With 3 bases removed from V and 4 bases from J, the gap between germline ends came to 18 bases. This chain's CDR3 is CAWSEGGAPGETQYF. CDR3 nucleotide sequence: TGTGCCTGGAGCGAAGGGGGGGCCCCTGGAGAGACCCAGTACTTC.

The chain's CDR3 is CASSPGGGDGYTF. In DNA form, the CDR3 reads TGTGCCAGCAGTCCCGGAGGGGGGGATGGCTACACCTTC. This sequence joins TRBV28 and TRBJ1-2, with a possible D match to TRBD1 (6 bases). The V end lost 5 bases, the J end lost 6 bases, and 13 bases lay between the germline ends. Germline CDR1 reads MDHEN; CDR2 reads SYDVKM. The CDR3 has 13 amino acids.

This clone has only a few counts. The chain employs TRBV11-3 and TRBJ2-1; weak D call: TRBD2 (5 bases). CDR1 is SGHNT and CDR2 is YENEEA in the germline V gene. The CDR3 contains 16 residues. The V and J ends lost 1 base and 4 bases respectively, with 14 bases between them. CDR3 loop: CASSLGSDLRYNEQFF. The CDR3 bases are TGTGCCAGCAGCTTAGGTAGCGACCTTCGGTACAATGAGCAGTTCTTC.

V usage is TRBV5-1 and J usage is TRBJ2-7, with TRBD1 identical over 7 bases. Germline CDR1 and CDR2: SGHRS and YFSETQ. This CDR3 is 15 amino acids long. With 4 bases clipped from V and 4 bases from J, the junction kept 11 bases outside the gene matches. The chain's CDR3 is CASSPPTGQWYEQYF. CDR3 nucleotide sequence: TGCGCCAGCAGCCCGCCCACGGGACAGTGGTACGAGCAGTACTTC.